This T cell receptor beta chain was recorded in a study of T-cell memory formation after mild COVID-19 (dated by TCRdb to the early 2020s). In terms of the full investigation: TCR sequence clusters from the two donors were found to be largely donor specific. Longitudinal TCRalpha and TCRbeta repertoire sequencing tracked T-cell clones expanding and contracting after mild COVID-19 in a couple of donors. The cohort comprised two young, previously healthy adult volunteers, one female and one male. The paper's findings and limits, for the study overall: SARS-CoV-2 specificity was not confirmed for the second-wave clones peaking on day 37. Some responding clones were found in pre-infection memory, which suggests that pre-existing cross-reactive memory T cells took part in the SARS-CoV-2 response. Clones contracting from day 15 to 85 had balanced CD4/CD8 phenotypes, while a second wave expanding from day 15 to 37 was biased towards CD4+. Only two mild cases were covered in the study, and larger cohorts including severe cases with pre-infection samples were considered necessary. Contracting CD4+ clones turned up mainly in the CM and EM memory subsets, whereas EMRA was where CD8+ clones were enriched.

Instrument used: Illumina NovaSeq 6000. Using 5'RACE with constant-segment primers, TCRalpha and TCRbeta cDNA libraries were constructed, with sample barcodes and unique molecular identifiers added in the process. Trizol reagent was used to extract RNA from every sample. The libraries were amplified in two PCR steps, and the second step added a second sample barcode and Illumina TruSeq adapters. The libraries were sequenced on an Illumina NovaSeq using 2 x 150 bp paired-end reads. Turning to the authors' computational methods: Demultiplexing of reads and collapsing into UMI-guided consensus sequences were performed with migec v1.2.7. Using mixcr v2.1.11, UMI consensuses were aligned to TRA and TRB V and J templates and then assembled into clonotypes. Clonotypes were classified as expanded or contracted when called significant by both edgeR and NoisET, with noise models trained on biological replicates. edgeR calls used a false discovery rate-adjusted p below 0.01 and a log2 fold-change threshold of 1. As an exploratory analysis of dynamics, PCA with hierarchical clustering was applied to max-normalized trajectories of the 1000 most abundant clonotypes. Separately sequenced CD4+ and CD8+ repertoires were used to assign a CD4 or CD8 phenotype to each responding clone. TCRdb reworked the public reads: Q25 trimming with fastp, MiXCR clone assembly, productive beta chains retained. Entries are consolidated by CDR3 protein sequence, retaining the most common genes and DNA. TCRdb's processing, not the study's, gives the V and J calls here. The sample data list over 500,000 distinct CDR3 sequences, and 15% to 20% of these were observed just once. The ten most abundant clones make up roughly 7.8% of the sample.

Ficoll-Paque density gradient centrifugation was used to isolate PBMCs. In the case of this clonotype: Its binding antigen is unknown. No base quality information exists; no much larger clone differs at one position.

Taken from cysteine to phenylalanine, the CDR3 has 16 residues. Of all the DNA, just the CDR3 is kept, 48 bases in frame from base 1. CDR1 SGDLS and CDR2 YYNGEE are derived from the germline V gene. V loses 0 bases of germline sequence and J loses 4 bases, and the interval between the two ends is 15 bases. The chain links TRBV9 with TRBJ2-3, with the D gene call left open. Source material: PBMCs or a T cell subset sorted from them (not recorded which). The clonotype comes from an adult woman who had mild COVID-19 (a few samples of this study predate the infection). The sample titles of this study are shuffled in the database, so cell type and time point are left out; the donor was told from shared clones. The DNA reads TGTGCCAGCAGCGTAGCGGTAGTTCCTGCGGCAGATACGCAGTATTTT. Translation gives CASSVAVVPAADTQYF.